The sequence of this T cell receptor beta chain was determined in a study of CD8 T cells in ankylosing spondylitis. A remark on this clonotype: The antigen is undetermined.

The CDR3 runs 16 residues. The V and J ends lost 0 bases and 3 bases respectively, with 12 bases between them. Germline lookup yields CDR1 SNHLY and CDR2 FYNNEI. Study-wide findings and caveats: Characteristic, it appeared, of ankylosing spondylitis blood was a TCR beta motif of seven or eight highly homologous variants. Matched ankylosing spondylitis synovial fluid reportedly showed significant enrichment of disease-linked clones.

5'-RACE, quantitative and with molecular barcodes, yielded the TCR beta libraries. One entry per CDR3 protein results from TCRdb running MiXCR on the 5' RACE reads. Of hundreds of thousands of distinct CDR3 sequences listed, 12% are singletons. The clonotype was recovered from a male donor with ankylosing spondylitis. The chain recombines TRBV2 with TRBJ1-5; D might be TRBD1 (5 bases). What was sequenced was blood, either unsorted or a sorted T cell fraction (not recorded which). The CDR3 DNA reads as TGTGCCAGCAGTGAAGCGGGGGGACGCCTCAATCAGCCCCAGCATTTT. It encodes CASSEAGGRLNQPQHF.